The sequence of this T cell receptor beta chain was determined in a study of T cell clonality in common variable immunodeficiency. CDR1 is MDHEN and CDR2 is SYDVKM in the germline V gene. This CDR3 has 15 residues. V was trimmed by 2 bases and J by 4 bases, leaving 11 bases between them. Assay used: immunoSEQ multiplex PCR; TCRdb lists only in-frame clones, some missing. There are roughly 51,000 clones in the sample, none observed a single time. This clone was counted many times. The DNA ends 3 residues before the CDR3 does, and the rest of the CDR3 is filled in from the germline J gene. The chain employs TRBV28 and TRBJ2-2; D remains ambiguous. This clonotype was sampled from a person aged 18 to 75 in good health. Specimen: peripheral blood mononuclear cells. The CDR3: CASSLLTPGTGELFF. The CDR3 bases that were read are TGTGCCAGCAGTTTACTTACGCCGGGCACCGGGGAG. The full variable domain, rest sourced from reference TRBV28 and TRBJ2-2, is DVKVTQSSRYLVKRTGEKVFLECVQDMDHENMFWYRQDPGLGLRLIYFSYDVKMKEKGDIPEGYSVSREKKERFSLILESASTNQTSMYLCASSLLTPGTGELFFGEGSRLTVL.